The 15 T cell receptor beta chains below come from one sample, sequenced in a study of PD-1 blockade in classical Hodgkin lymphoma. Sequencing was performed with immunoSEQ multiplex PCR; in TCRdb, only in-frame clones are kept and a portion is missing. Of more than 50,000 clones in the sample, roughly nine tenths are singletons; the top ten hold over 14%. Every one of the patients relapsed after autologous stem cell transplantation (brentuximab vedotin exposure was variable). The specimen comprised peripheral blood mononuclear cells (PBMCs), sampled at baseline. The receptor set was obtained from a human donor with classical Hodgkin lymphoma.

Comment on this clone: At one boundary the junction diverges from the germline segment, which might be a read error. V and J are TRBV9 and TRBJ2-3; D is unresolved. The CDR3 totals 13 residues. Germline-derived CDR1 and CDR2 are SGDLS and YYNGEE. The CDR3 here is CASSGAQADAQYF. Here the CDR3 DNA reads TGTGCCAGCAGCGGTGCGCAGGCAGATGCGCAGTATTTT.

CDR3 region: CASSLADHNTQYF. The CDR3 DNA reads as TGTGCCAGCAGCTTAGCCGATCACAATACGCAGTATTTT. The J gene is TRBJ2-3, the V gene TRBV7-9; no reliable D call. The CDR3 runs 13 residues. CDR1 is SEHNR, CDR2 FQNEAQ, per germline (reference sequence). V was clipped by 0 bases and J by 7 bases, with 8 bases between them.

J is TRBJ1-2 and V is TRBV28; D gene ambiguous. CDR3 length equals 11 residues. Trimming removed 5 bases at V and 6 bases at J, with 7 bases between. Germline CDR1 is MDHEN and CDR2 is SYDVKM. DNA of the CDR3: TGTGCCAGCAGTATTTGGGATGGCTACACCTTC. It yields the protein CASSIWDGYTF.

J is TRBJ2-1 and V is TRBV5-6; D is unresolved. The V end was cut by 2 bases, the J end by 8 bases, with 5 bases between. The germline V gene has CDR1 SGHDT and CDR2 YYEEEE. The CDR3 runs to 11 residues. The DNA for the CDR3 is TGTGCCAGCAGCTTAACCCATGAGCAGTTCTTC. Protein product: CASSLTHEQFF.

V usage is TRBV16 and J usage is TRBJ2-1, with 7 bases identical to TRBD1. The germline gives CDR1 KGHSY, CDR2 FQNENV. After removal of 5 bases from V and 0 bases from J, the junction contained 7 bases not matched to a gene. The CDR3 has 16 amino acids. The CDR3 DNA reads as TGTGCCAGCAGCGCAACAGGGGTAAGCTCCTACAATGAGCAGTTCTTC. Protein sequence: CASSATGVSSYNEQFF.

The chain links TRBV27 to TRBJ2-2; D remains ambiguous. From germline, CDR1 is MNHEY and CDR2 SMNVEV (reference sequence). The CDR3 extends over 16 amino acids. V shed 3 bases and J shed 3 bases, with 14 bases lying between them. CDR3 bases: TGTGCCAGCAGTTTTACCAGGCACAGCTACACCGGGGAGCTGTTTTTT. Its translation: CASSFTRHSYTGELFF.

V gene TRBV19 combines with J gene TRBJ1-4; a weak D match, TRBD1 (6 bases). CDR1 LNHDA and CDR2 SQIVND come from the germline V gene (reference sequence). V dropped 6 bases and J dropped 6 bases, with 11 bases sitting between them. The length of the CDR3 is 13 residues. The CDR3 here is CASRPSGDEKLFF. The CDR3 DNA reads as TGTGCCAGTAGGCCCTCAGGGGATGAAAAACTGTTTTTT.

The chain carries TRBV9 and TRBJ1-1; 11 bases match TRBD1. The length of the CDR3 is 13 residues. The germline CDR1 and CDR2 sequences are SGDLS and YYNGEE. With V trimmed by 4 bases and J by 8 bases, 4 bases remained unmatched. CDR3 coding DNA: TGTGCCAGCAGCCCGGGACAGGGGGTCGAAGCTTTCTTT. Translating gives CASSPGQGVEAFF. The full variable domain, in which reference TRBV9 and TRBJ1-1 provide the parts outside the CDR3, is DSGVTQTPKHLITATGQRVTLRCSPRSGDLSVYWYQQSLDQGLQFLIQYYNGEERAKGNILERFSAQQFPDLHSELNLSSLELGDSALYFCASSPGQGVEAFFGQGTRLTVV.

This chain's CDR3 is CASSSGDTQYF. The CDR3 DNA is TGTGCCAGCAGCTCCGGGGATACGCAGTATTTT. The chain couples TRBV11-1 to TRBJ2-3, with no clear D. Trimming shortened V by 4 bases and J by 6 bases, and 5 bases separated the two germline ends. The CDR3 sequence is 11 residues long. From germline, CDR1 is SGHAT and CDR2 FQDESV (reference sequence).

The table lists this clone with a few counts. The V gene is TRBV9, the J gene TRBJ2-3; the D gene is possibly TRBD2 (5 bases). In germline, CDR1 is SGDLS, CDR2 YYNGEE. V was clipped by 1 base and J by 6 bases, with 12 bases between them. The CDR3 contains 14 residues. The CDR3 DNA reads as TGTGCCAGCAGCGTAACGGGGTTTATGGATACGCAGTATTTT. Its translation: CASSVTGFMDTQYF.

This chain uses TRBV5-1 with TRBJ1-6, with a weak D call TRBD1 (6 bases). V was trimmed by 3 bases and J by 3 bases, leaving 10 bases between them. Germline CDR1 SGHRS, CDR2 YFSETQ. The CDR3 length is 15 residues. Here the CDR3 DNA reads TGCGCCAGCAGCTCCCTGACAGGCTATAATTCACCCCTCCACTTT. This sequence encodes CASSSLTGYNSPLHF. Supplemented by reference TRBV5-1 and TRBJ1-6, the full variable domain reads KAGVTQTPRYLIKTRGQQVTLSCSPISGHRSVSWYQQTPGQGLQFLFEYFSETQRNKGNFPGRFSGRQFSNSRSEMNVSTLELGDSALYLCASSSLTGYNSPLHFGNGTRLTVT.

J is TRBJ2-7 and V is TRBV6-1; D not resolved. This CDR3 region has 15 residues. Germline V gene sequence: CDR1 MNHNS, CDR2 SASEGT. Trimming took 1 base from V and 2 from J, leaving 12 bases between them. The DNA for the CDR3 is TGTGCCAGCAGTGAAGGGTACGGCAGGACCTACGAGCAGTACTTC. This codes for CASSEGYGRTYEQYF.

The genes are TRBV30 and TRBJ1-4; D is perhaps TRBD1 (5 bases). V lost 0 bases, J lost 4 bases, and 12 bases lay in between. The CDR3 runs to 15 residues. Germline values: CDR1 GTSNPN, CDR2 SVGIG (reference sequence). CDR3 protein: CAWSVLTGHNEKLFF. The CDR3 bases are TGTGCCTGGAGTGTACTAACAGGCCATAATGAAAAACTGTTTTTT.

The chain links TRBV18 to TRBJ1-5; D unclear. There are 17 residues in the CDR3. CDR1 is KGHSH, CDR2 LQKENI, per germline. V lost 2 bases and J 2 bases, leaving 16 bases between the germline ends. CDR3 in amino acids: CASSPSPGRAGNQPQHF. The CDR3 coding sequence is TGTGCCAGCTCACCAAGTCCCGGGCGGGCGGGCAATCAGCCCCAGCATTTT.

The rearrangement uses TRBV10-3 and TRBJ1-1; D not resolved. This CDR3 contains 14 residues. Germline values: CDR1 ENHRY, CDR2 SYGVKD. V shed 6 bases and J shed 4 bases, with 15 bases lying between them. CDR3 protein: CAIRIEAWVTEAFF. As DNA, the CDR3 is TGTGCCATCAGGATCGAAGCGTGGGTCACTGAAGCTTTCTTT.